This T cell receptor (beta chain) was retrieved from a study of CD8 T cells in ankylosing spondylitis. The study, taken as a whole, reports: Reportedly, matched ankylosing spondylitis synovial fluid was significantly enriched for disease-linked clones. Reports of some motif variants in reactive arthritis synovial fluid and blood predate this one. Typical of ankylosing spondylitis blood, it appeared, was a TCR beta motif of under 10 highly homologous variants. A CD8+ phenotype characterized the disease-linked clones, which were relatively rare in peripheral blood.

Quantitative barcoded 5'-RACE was used to prepare TCR beta libraries. Via MiXCR, TCRdb re-called the 5' RACE reads, giving one row per CDR3 protein. The repertoire holds about 540,000 distinct CDR3 sequences, with approximately 12% as singletons. Remarks on this clonotype: What it binds is not known.

V trimming: 8 bases; J trimming: 7 bases; junction bases outside the gene matches: 10. The CDR3 has 16 amino acids. Per the germline V gene, CDR1 is LNHDA and CDR2 is SQIVND (reference sequence). This TCR was sampled from a male donor with ankylosing spondylitis. The sample taken for sequencing was blood, either unsorted or a sorted T cell fraction (not recorded which). This chain joins TRBV19 and TRBJ2-1, with 14 nucleotides matching TRBD2. The CDR3 DNA follows: TGTGCCAGTGACGAGGGACTAGCGGGAGCCCGGAATGAGCAGTTCTTC. As protein: CASDEGLAGARNEQFF.